This entry describes one T cell receptor beta chain. TCR beta VDJ combinations and CDR3 sequences were profiled from genomic DNA. Using its own MiXCR run on the reads, TCRdb lists one record per CDR3 protein. The data contain roughly 240,000 distinct CDR3 sequences, around 45% of them singletons. This sample was taken from a study of CD8+CD57+ T cells in acquired aplastic anemia. The CDR3 runs to 13 residues. Germline V CDR1 and CDR2: MGHDK, SYGVNS. The ends were cut back, 8 bases at V and 0 bases at J, with 8 bases in the middle. Patients sequenced had flow cytometry evidence of CD8+CD57+ cell expansion.

The receptor was derived from a human donor with aplastic anemia. The chain links TRBV25-1 to TRBJ2-1; either TRBD1 or TRBD2 may fit D (5 bases each). The specimen was sorted CD4+, CD8+, or CD8+CD57+ T cells (not recorded which) from PBMCs. CDR3 nucleotide sequence: TGTGCCAGCGGGGGATACTCCTACAATGAGCAGTTCTTC. Its translation is CASGGYSYNEQFF.